This entry lists 21 T cell receptor beta chains sequenced from one sample in a study of radiation and T cells in renal cell carcinoma. Assay used: immunoSEQ multiplex PCR; TCRdb lists only in-frame clones, some missing. Of approximately 110,000 clones in the sample, approximately 80% are singletons; the top ten hold about 3%. Time point meaning: baseline pretreatment blood. Treatment described: 15 Gy SBRT to primary tumor, nephrectomy 4 weeks later. The starting material was blood, obtained from a patient whose treatment included radiotherapy and nephrectomy. The receptors were gathered from an older woman with renal cell carcinoma.

V usage is TRBV7-9 and J usage is TRBJ2-1; maybe TRBD1 (9 bases). V gave up 5 bases and J gave up 7 bases, with 18 bases separating them. Germline values: CDR1 SEHNR, CDR2 FQNEAQ (reference sequence). The CDR3 has 15 amino acids. Here the CDR3 reads CASSPGGTGWNEQFF. The CDR3 DNA sequence: TGTGCCAGCAGCCCGGGAGGGACAGGGTGGAATGAGCAGTTCTTC.

A few counts support this clone. The chain has TRBV7-2 and TRBJ1-2; D might be TRBD1 (6 bases). Germline-derived CDR1 and CDR2 are SGHTA and FQGNSA. This CDR3 has 15 amino acids. The ends were cut back, 5 bases at V and 7 bases at J, with 20 bases in the middle. CDR3 in amino acids: CASSITGGARFGYTF. CDR3 in DNA: TGTGCCAGCAGCATAACGGGGGGCGCGAGATTTGGCTACACCTTC.

This chain uses TRBV11-2 with TRBJ2-1, with 7 bases identical to TRBD2. The CDR3 runs to 16 residues. V shed 4 bases and J 8 bases; nucleotides not matched to a gene: 14. CDR1 and CDR2 (germline): SGHAT, FQNNGV. The CDR3 sequence: CASSSLEGGPMDEQFF. The CDR3 DNA reads TGTGCCAGCAGCTCTTTAGAGGGAGGGCCGATGGATGAGCAGTTCTTC.

V usage is TRBV27 and J usage is TRBJ2-6; TRBD1 agrees at 9 bases. After removal of 6 bases from V and 0 bases from J, the junction contained 6 bases not matched to a gene. The germline V gene has CDR1 MNHEY and CDR2 SMNVEV (reference sequence). There are 17 residues in the CDR3. The CDR3 loop reads CASRDPGQGSGANVLTF. Here the CDR3 DNA reads TGTGCCAGCAGGGACCCGGGACAGGGCTCTGGGGCCAACGTCCTGACTTTC.

The V call is TRBV9, the J call TRBJ2-3; the D is unclear. The CDR3 is 17 residues long. Deletions cut 0 bases from V and 0 bases from J, with 14 bases between. Germline V lookup: CDR1 SGDLS, CDR2 YYNGEE. The CDR3 DNA reads TGTGCCAGCAGCGTAGGGCTCGCAGGATCTAGCACAGATACGCAGTATTTT. It codes for CASSVGLAGSSTDTQYF.

V is TRBV7-9 and J is TRBJ2-1, with D possibly TRBD2 on 5 matching bases. Germline CDR1 is SEHNR and CDR2 is FQNEAQ (reference sequence). The germline V and J ends were trimmed by 3 bases and 0 bases, with 12 bases remaining between them. This CDR3 contains 16 residues. As DNA, the CDR3 is TGTGCCAGCAGCTTTCTAAGGAGGAGCTCCTACAATGAGCAGTTCTTC. Encoded protein: CASSFLRRSSYNEQFF.

The V and J genes are TRBV7-3 and TRBJ2-6; no firm D call. Germline V gene data show CDR1 as SGHTA and CDR2 as FQGTGA. This CDR3 region has 15 residues. V lost 6 bases to trimming and J lost 0 bases, with 9 bases between them. The CDR3 sequence: CASSPTLSGANVLTF. In DNA form, the CDR3 reads TGTGCCAGCAGTCCGACCCTCTCTGGGGCCAACGTCCTGACTTTC.

This chain connects TRBV10-3 to TRBJ1-1; tentative D call: TRBD1 (5 bases). Trimming took 7 bases from V and 0 from J, leaving 12 bases between them. The germline gives CDR1 ENHRY, CDR2 SYGVKD. The CDR3 has 14 residues. In nucleotides, the CDR3 is TGTGCCATCATGGTGCAGGGAATGAACACTGAAGCTTTCTTT. It specifies CAIMVQGMNTEAFF.

This clone was counted a few times. The V and J genes are TRBV7-9 and TRBJ1-1; TRBD1 might be the D (5 bases). Germline CDR1 reads SEHNR; CDR2 reads FQNEAQ (reference sequence). CDR3 length: 13 residues. Trimming shortened V by 5 bases and J by 4 bases, and 11 bases separated the two germline ends. The CDR3 region is CASSMDTSTEAFF. CDR3 sequence (DNA): TGTGCCAGCAGCATGGACACCTCCACTGAAGCTTTCTTT.

The rearrangement uses TRBV6-1 and TRBJ1-5, with 12 bases matching TRBD1. The CDR3 is 14 amino acids. Germline V CDR1 and CDR2: MNHNS, SASEGT. V shed 9 bases, J shed 8 bases, and the junction held 8 bases outside the gene matches. The CDR3 DNA follows: TGTGCCAGTGAATGGGACAGGGGGCTTGAGCCCCAGCATTTT. This encodes CASEWDRGLEPQHF.

V and J are TRBV6-5 and TRBJ2-7; D gene unclear. V gave up 0 bases and J gave up 1 base, with 4 bases separating them. The CDR3 has 13 residues. The V gene's germline CDR1 is MNHEY and CDR2 SVGAGI. The CDR3 protein is CASSYSPSYEQYF. The CDR3 nucleotides are TGTGCCAGCAGTTACTCCCCGTCCTACGAGCAGTACTTC.

The chain recombines TRBV28 with TRBJ2-1; 8 bases are shared with TRBD1. The V and J ends lost 7 bases and 14 bases, in that order; junction bases with no gene match: 10. The CDR3 covers 12 residues. CDR1 is MDHEN and CDR2 is SYDVKM in the germline V gene. The CDR3 protein is CASMGAQGAEFF. The CDR3 bases are TGTGCCAGCATGGGGGCGCAGGGGGCGGAGTTCTTC.

The V gene is TRBV5-6, the J gene TRBJ2-3, with D perhaps being TRBD1 or TRBD2 (5 bases each). The CDR3 length is 16 residues. With 6 bases removed from V and 7 bases from J, the gap between germline ends came to 24 bases. Germline CDR1 reads SGHDT; CDR2 reads YYEEEE. The CDR3 region is CASKPEAGGGRNTQYF. For the CDR3, the DNA is TGTGCCAGCAAGCCAGAGGCTGGGGGTGGAAGAAATACGCAGTATTTT.

The chain uses TRBV9 and TRBJ2-7, with D uncertain. Trimming shortened V by 2 bases and J by 2 bases, and 14 bases separated the two germline ends. CDR1 and CDR2 (germline): SGDLS, YYNGEE. There are 15 residues in the CDR3. Written as DNA, the CDR3 is TGTGCCAGCAGCGTGAGTGGTGGCCCTACCTACGAGCAGTACTTC. It translates to CASSVSGGPTYEQYF.

The rearrangement joins TRBV29-1 to TRBJ2-3, with 9 bases fitting TRBD2. The CDR3 runs 16 residues. Per the germline V gene, CDR1 is SQVTM and CDR2 is ANQGSEA. Losses at the gene ends were 6 bases for V and 6 bases for J; bases not matched to a gene: 16. The CDR3 region is CSVENPAGGPTDTQYF. CDR3 nucleotide sequence: TGCAGCGTAGAGAACCCAGCGGGAGGCCCCACGGATACGCAGTATTTT.

The gene calls are TRBV9 and TRBJ2-1; 7 bases match TRBD2. The V and J ends lost 4 bases and 3 bases, in that order; junction bases with no gene match: 4. Germline CDR1 SGDLS, CDR2 YYNGEE. This CDR3 has 14 amino acids. The CDR3 region is CASSSRGVYNEQFF. The CDR3 DNA reads as TGTGCCAGCAGCTCTCGGGGGGTCTACAATGAGCAGTTCTTC.

The CDR3 region has the DNA TGTGCCAGTAGTATAGAACGCGGGAGGCCCCAAGAGACCCAGTACTTC. Its protein is CASSIERGRPQETQYF. This chain connects TRBV19 to TRBJ2-5; TRBD2 agrees at 8 bases. CDR1 is LNHDA and CDR2 is SQIVND in the germline V gene (reference sequence). V lost 0 bases to trimming and J lost 1 base; unmatched junction nucleotides: 4. This CDR3 region has 16 residues.

This sequence joins TRBV6-1 and TRBJ2-5, with D perhaps assigned TRBD1 or TRBD2 (5 bases each). The germline V gene encodes CDR1 MNHNS and CDR2 SASEGT. This CDR3 is 13 amino acids long. Trimming removed 6 bases at V and 7 bases at J, with 15 bases between. The CDR3 DNA reads TGTGCCAGCAGCGGGACCCCCCTTCGGACCCAGTACTTC. It encodes CASSGTPLRTQYF.

The chain combines TRBV25-1 with TRBJ2-3; TRBD1 might be the D (6 bases). Trimming removed 5 bases at V and 3 bases at J, with 12 bases between. The length of the CDR3 is 14 residues. From germline, CDR1 is MGHDK and CDR2 SYGVNS. CDR3 residues: CASSRTARTDTQYF. The CDR3 DNA reads as TGTGCCAGCAGTCGGACAGCAAGGACAGATACGCAGTATTTT.

This clone was detected only a few times. The J gene is TRBJ1-1, the V gene TRBV2, with D hard to call. The V and J ends lost 2 bases and 5 bases respectively, with 12 bases between them. The germline gives CDR1 SNHLY, CDR2 FYNNEI. The CDR3 covers 14 residues. In DNA, the CDR3 is TGTGCCAGCAGTGAATTTGGGAGTGGGACTGAAGCTTTCTTT. It yields the protein CASSEFGSGTEAFF. The variable domain in full, with the rest retrieved from reference TRBV2 and TRBJ1-1, is EPEVTQTPSHQVTQMGQEVILRCVPISNHLYFYWYRQILGQKVEFLVSFYNNEISEKSEIFDDQFSVERPDGSNFTLKIRSTKLEDSAMYFCASSEFGSGTEAFFGQGTRLTVV.

The rearrangement links TRBV6-6 to TRBJ1-1; D remains ambiguous. V was trimmed by 0 bases and J by 1 base, leaving 6 bases between them. Germline V gene sequence: CDR1 MNHNY, CDR2 SVGAGI (reference sequence). This CDR3 is built from 14 residues. The CDR3 DNA reads as TGTGCCAGCAGTTACTCGACCGAGAACACTGAAGCTTTCTTT. Residues: CASSYSTENTEAFF.